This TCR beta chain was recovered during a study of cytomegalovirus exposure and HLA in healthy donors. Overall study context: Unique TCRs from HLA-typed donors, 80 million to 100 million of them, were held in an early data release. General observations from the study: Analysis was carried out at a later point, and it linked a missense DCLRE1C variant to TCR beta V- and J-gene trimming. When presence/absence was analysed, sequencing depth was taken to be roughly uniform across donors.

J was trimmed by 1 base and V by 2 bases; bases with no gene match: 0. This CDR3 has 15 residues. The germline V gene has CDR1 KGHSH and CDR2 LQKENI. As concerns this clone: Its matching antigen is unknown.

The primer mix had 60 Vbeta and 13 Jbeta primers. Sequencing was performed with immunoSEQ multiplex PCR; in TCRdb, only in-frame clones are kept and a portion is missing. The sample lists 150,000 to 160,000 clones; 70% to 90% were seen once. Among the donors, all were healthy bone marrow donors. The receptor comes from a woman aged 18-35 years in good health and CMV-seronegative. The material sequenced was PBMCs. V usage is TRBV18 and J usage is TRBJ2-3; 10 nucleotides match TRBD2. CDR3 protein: CASSPGTSGTDTQYF. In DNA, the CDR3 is TGTGCCAGCTCACCAGGGACTAGCGGCACAGATACGCAGTATTTT. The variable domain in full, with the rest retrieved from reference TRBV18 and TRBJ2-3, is NAGVMQNPRHLVRRRGQEARLRCSPMKGHSHVYWYRQLPEEGLKFMVYLQKENIIDESGMPKERFSAEFPKEGPSILRIQQVVRGDSAAYFCASSPGTSGTDTQYFGPGTRLTVL.